Detailed here is one T cell receptor (beta chain). Original handling: The assay estimated nucleated cells by amplifying reference gene primers. Profiling relied on immunoSEQ multiplex PCR, and the TCRdb table lists in-frame clones only, not all of them. V, J and clone size are those of that table, while D and trimming were read from the DNA. In the table there are under 350,000 clones, approximately 90% of which are singletons. This record belongs to a study of blood T cell repertoires in COVID-19. Recruitment covered some 25 US areas and drew participants whose ages spanned roughly 18 to 90 years. Sequencing input: PBMCs or T cells enriched from blood (not recorded which). The sequence came from a man aged 25 to 45 who had recovered from COVID-19.

CDR3 nucleotides: TGTGCCAGCAGTCCTGACAGGATCAATCAGCCCCAGCATTTT. The encoded protein is CASSPDRINQPQHF. The gene calls are TRBV27 and TRBJ1-5; possible D gene TRBD1, 6 bases. Trimming left V 5 bases short and J 3 bases short, with 11 bases between. The germline CDR1 and CDR2 sequences are MNHEY and SMNVEV (reference sequence). The CDR3 contains 14 residues.